This TCR beta chain was identified in a study of shared clonotypes between healthy human individuals (dated by TCRdb to the early 2020s). Concerning the study at large: A couple of women and a few men aged 18 to 49 years were included in the cohort. Per donor, three plates each were used for CD4 naive and CD4 memory, two for CD8 naive, and one for CD8 memory. To estimate repertoire size and how much clonotypes are shared between individuals, the study performed deep sequencing of blood TCR repertoires from about five healthy adults. To increase sequencing depth and limit assay-specific biases, TCR repertoire library preparation and sequencing were carried out by different laboratories using diverse techniques. Per donor, leukapheresis produced somewhere between about 0.94 and 8.9 billion PBMCs.

CD8 naive samples consisted of CD45RO-negative cells that were positively selected for CCR7, yielding a CD45RA+CCR7+ population without TemRA cells. The donors were healthy, HIV-negative adults with no recently reported acute infections or vaccinations. All donors were Caucasian adults living in Nashville, Tennessee, USA. After blood collection by leukapheresis, PBMCs were isolated using Ficoll-Histopaque density gradient centrifugation and then cryopreserved in the vapor phase of liquid nitrogen. Purity and quantity of every magnetically sorted T cell population were checked by analytical flow cytometry. Genomic DNA was isolated from each sorted fraction and quantified by UV absorbance on a Nanodrop 2000c. Findings and caveats that apply to the study as a whole: Sampling was limited to blood, and TCR repertoires in tissue likely differ from TCR repertoires in blood. Naive subsets generally had larger estimated clonotype richness than memory subsets did. Around 5.4% of naive CD4, 3.5% of naive CD8, approximately 2% of memory CD4, and roughly 0.4% of memory CD8 clonotypes were shared across a few donors. Compared with non-shared clonotypes, the clonotypes found in all four sorted-subset donors had higher generation probabilities. Because the study included only a small number of donors, the genetic and exposure-history diversity represented was limited. Pairwise subsampling led to the expectation that sequencing depth would affect the degree of clonotype sharing among donors. Even with the large sequencing depth, rarefaction of the sorted-subset datasets indicated that sequencing was incomplete.

About this clone: The antigen this receptor binds is unknown. Base qualities are not at hand, and no much larger clone is one base apart.

Cut back by 4 bases and 0 bases, the V and J ends lie 10 bases apart. Taken from the germline V gene, the CDR1 and CDR2 loops are SGHRS and YFSETQ. The CDR3 has 15 amino acids, counting the end cysteine and phenylalanine. Left in the record is the CDR3 DNA by itself, 45 bases read in frame from the first base. Using the deep immunoSEQ assay, multiplex PCR amplified TCR CDR3 regions from genomic DNA. For each cell subset, the extracted genomic DNA was distributed evenly across all wells of several immunoSEQ 96-well plates, and each plate served as one replicate. For sorted subsets, each replicate PCR was loaded with around 220 ng genomic DNA, equivalent to about 30,000 T cell genomes. The purified libraries were quantified using a Qubit 3.0 fluorometer, sized with a Bioanalyzer 2100, and then quantified again using the KAPA Library Quantification kit. Every immunoSEQ 96-well plate was sequenced on a dedicated single-read 150-cycle Illumina NextSeq 550 flow cell. In the original analysis: Because the immunoSEQ output held only junctional sequences and lacked quality scores, the filtering could not match the filtering applied to full-length reads. Sequences were annotated with PyIR, a Python wrapper for IgBLAST v1.9, and V/J genes and CDR3 were assigned using IMGT germline references. Reads with weak V/J assignments (E-value above 1e-6), missing CDR3, stop codons, out-of-frame junctions, or ambiguous translated residues were removed. V3J clonotypes were defined by identical inferred V gene, J gene, and CDR3 amino acid sequence. Percentage overlap between repertoires was calculated by dividing the number of shared unique clonotypes by the size of the smaller repertoire. Three approaches were used to assess repertoire richness: RTK rarefaction, the Chao1 estimator, and Recon v2.1 estimates of unobserved clonotypes. Generation probabilities for all TCRbeta clonotypes obtained by the gDNA method from a handful of donors were computed using OLGA. The immuneACCESS repertoire file appears here via TCRdb, limited to in-frame rearrangements. These files lack a portion of the clones; in checked studies, under half of the deficit traces to unresolved V genes, and the cause of the others is not known. The DNA was the basis for D and trimming; V, J and clone size are from that table. The sample table lists hundreds of thousands of clones, around 92% of them with a count of one. About 24% of the sample is in the top ten clones.

Sequences were obtained from naive CD8+ T cells sorted from blood. The cell subset or site label for this specimen denotes: CD45RA+CCR7+. The receptor was isolated from a man between 25 and 39 years old in good health. The rearrangement joined TRBV5-1 to TRBJ1-4; no D gene is confidently identified. The CDR3 protein: CASSSGNPTNEKLFF. The nucleotide sequence reads TGCGCCAGCAGCAGCGGTAATCCAACTAATGAAAAACTGTTTTTT.